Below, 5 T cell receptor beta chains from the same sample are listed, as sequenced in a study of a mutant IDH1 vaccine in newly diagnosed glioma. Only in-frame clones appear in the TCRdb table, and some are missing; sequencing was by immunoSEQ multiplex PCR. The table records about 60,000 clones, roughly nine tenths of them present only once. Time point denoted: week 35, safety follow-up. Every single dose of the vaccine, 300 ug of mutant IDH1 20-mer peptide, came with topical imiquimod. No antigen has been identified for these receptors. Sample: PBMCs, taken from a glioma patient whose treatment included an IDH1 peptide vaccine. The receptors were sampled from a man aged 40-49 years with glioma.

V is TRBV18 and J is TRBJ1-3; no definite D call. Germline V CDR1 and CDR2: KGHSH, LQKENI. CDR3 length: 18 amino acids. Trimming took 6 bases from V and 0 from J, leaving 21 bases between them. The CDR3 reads CASSPRGGSSVSGNTIYF. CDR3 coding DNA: TGTGCCAGCTCCCCTCGAGGAGGGTCATCCGTCTCTGGAAACACCATATATTTT.

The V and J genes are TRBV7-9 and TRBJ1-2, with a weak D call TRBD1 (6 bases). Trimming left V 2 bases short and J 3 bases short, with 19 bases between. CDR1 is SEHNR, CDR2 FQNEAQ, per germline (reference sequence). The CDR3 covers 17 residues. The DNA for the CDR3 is TGTGCCAGCAGCTTAAACAGGGAGCCCTTCAGTGACTATGGCTACACCTTC. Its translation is CASSLNREPFSDYGYTF.

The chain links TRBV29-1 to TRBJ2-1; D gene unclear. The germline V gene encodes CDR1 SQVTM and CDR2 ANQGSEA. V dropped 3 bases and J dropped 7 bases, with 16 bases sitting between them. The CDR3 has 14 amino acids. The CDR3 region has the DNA TGCAGCGTTGACCCCAGGACCGGCAGAAATGAGCAGTTCTTC. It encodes CSVDPRTGRNEQFF.

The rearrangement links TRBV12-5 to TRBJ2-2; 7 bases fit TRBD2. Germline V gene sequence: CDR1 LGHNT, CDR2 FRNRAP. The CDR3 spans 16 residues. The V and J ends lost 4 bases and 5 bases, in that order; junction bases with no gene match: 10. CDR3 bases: TGTGCTAGTGGTTGGCCCCGGCAGGGAGGGACCGGGGAGCTGTTTTTT. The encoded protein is CASGWPRQGGTGELFF.

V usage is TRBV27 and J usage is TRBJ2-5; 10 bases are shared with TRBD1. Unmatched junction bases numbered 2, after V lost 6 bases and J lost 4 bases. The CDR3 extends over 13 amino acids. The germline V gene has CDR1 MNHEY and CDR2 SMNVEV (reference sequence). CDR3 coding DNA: TGTGCCAGCAGCAGGGACAGGGGAGAGACCCAGTACTTC. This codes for CASSRDRGETQYF.